The 20 T cell receptor beta chains below all came from one sample that was sequenced in a study of blood T cell repertoires in COVID-19. Data came from immunoSEQ multiplex PCR; TCRdb stores just in-frame clones and leaves some out. The sample records tens of thousands of clones, 80% to 90% being singletons. The sequenced sample consisted of peripheral blood. These receptors were obtained from a woman in her forties or fifties with acute or convalescent COVID-19.

This chain connects TRBV4-1 to TRBJ2-5, with D possibly being TRBD1 (6 bases). The CDR3 is 14 residues long. The V and J ends lost 3 bases and 5 bases respectively, with 13 bases between them. Germline assignment: CDR1 MGHRA and CDR2 YSYEKL. The CDR3 nucleotides read TGCGCCAGCAGCCACGACCACAGGGTTGAGACCCAGTACTTC. Translation gives CASSHDHRVETQYF.

The gene calls are TRBV18 and TRBJ2-1, with 9 nucleotides matching TRBD2. The V segment lost 0 bases and the J segment 6 bases; nucleotides outside the gene matches: 6. Germline CDR1 is KGHSH and CDR2 is LQKENI. The CDR3 has 16 amino acids. Written as DNA, the CDR3 is TGTGCCAGCTCACCACCGTCGCGGCGGGAGGGCAATGAGCAGTTCTTC. Translating gives CASSPPSRREGNEQFF.

The V and J genes are TRBV30 and TRBJ1-1; tentatively, D is TRBD1 (5 bases). Trimming cost V 2 bases and J 7 bases, with 14 bases left between them. The CDR3 runs 13 residues. Germline assignment: CDR1 GTSNPN and CDR2 SVGIG (reference sequence). The CDR3 spells CAWSLQGYGEAFF. CDR3 in DNA: TGTGCCTGGAGTCTTCAGGGTTACGGTGAAGCTTTCTTT.

The V and J genes are TRBV7-9 and TRBJ1-1; D might be TRBD1 (6 bases). The CDR3 runs 12 residues. V was clipped by 4 bases and J by 10 bases, with 13 bases between them. Germline-derived CDR1 and CDR2 are SEHNR and FQNEAQ (reference sequence). CDR3 sequence reads: CASSYGGGGAFF. CDR3 bases: TGTGCCAGCAGCTACGGAGGGGGGGGAGCTTTCTTT. Supplemented by reference TRBV7-9 and TRBJ1-1, the full variable domain reads DTGVSQNPRHKITKRGQNVTFRCDPISEHNRLYWYRQTLGQGPEFLTYFQNEAQLEKSRLLSDRFSAERPKGSFSTLEIQRTEQGDSAMYLCASSYGGGGAFFGQGTRLTVV.

The genes are TRBV12-3 or TRBV12-4 and TRBJ2-1; D might be TRBD1 (5 bases). The CDR3 has 13 amino acids. The V end was cut by 3 bases, the J end by 8 bases, with 11 bases between. As DNA, the CDR3 is TGTGCCAGCAGTTTTCCGTTAGGGGATGAGCAGTTCTTC. Its protein is CASSFPLGDEQFF.

The gene calls are TRBV4-1 and TRBJ1-5; no reliable D call. The V end was cut by 3 bases, the J end by 6 bases, with 6 bases between. This CDR3 has 12 amino acids. The germline CDR1 and CDR2 sequences are MGHRA and YSYEKL. The CDR3 DNA reads as TGCGCCAGCAGCCAGGGAGGTCAGCCCCAGCATTTT. Translating it yields CASSQGGQPQHF.

The rearrangement joins TRBV27 to TRBJ2-1; D gene ambiguous. The CDR3 contains 14 residues. Trimming took off 3 bases at V and 3 bases at J, with 9 bases between the two ends. Germline CDR1 and CDR2: MNHEY and SMNVEV (reference sequence). In DNA form, the CDR3 reads TGTGCCAGCAGTTTCTCCCCTCGCTACAATGAGCAGTTCTTC. Its translation: CASSFSPRYNEQFF.

In this sample, this clone turned up once. J is TRBJ2-2 and V is TRBV18; D may be TRBD1 (5 bases). V lost 3 bases to trimming and J lost 3 bases, with 11 bases between them. Germline V gives CDR1 KGHSH, CDR2 LQKENI. This CDR3 comprises 15 residues. The CDR3, as DNA: TGTGCCAGCTCACCGGGGCAAGCCGACACCGGGGAGCTGTTTTTT. Translating it yields CASSPGQADTGELFF. Full variable domain (rest looked up from reference TRBV18 and TRBJ2-2): NAGVMQNPRHLVRRRGQEARLRCSPMKGHSHVYWYRQLPEEGLKFMVYLQKENIIDESGMPKERFSAEFPKEGPSILRIQQVVRGDSAAYFCASSPGQADTGELFFGEGSRLTVL.

The V call is TRBV4-1, the J call TRBJ1-1; D is unclear. The CDR3 totals 13 residues. V lost 4 bases and J lost 1, with 7 bases in between. Germline V gene data show CDR1 as MGHRA and CDR2 as YSYEKL. The CDR3, as DNA: TGCGCCAGCAGCCGCCAGAAGAACACTGAAGCTTTCTTT. Translation: CASSRQKNTEAFF.

The rearrangement joins TRBV25-1 to TRBJ1-3; 9 bases fit TRBD1. With V trimmed by 5 bases and J by 1 base, 9 bases remained unmatched. CDR1 is MGHDK and CDR2 is SYGVNS in the germline V gene. This CDR3 is built from 17 residues. The CDR3 reads CASSPLGQGLSGNTIYF. DNA of the CDR3: TGTGCCAGCAGTCCTTTGGGACAGGGTCTATCTGGAAACACCATATATTTT.

The count of this clone is one. V gene TRBV5-1 combines with J gene TRBJ2-2; perhaps TRBD2 as D (6 bases). CDR1 is SGHRS, CDR2 YFSETQ, per germline. The CDR3 is 15 amino acids. The V end was cut by 5 bases, the J end by 7 bases, with 18 bases between. The CDR3 DNA reads as TGCGCCAGCAGTACTGGACGAGGAGGGCTCGGGGAGCTGTTTTTT. Amino acid sequence: CASSTGRGGLGELFF.

The CDR3 DNA reads TGTGCCAGCAGCTTGGGATTTAGTAGGGGTCAAGAGACCCAGTACTTC. Translation gives CASSLGFSRGQETQYF. The chain combines TRBV5-4 with TRBJ2-5, with D perhaps matching TRBD1 (5 bases). This CDR3 has 16 amino acids. Per germline, CDR1 SGHNT and CDR2 YYREEE (reference sequence). Trimming left V 0 bases short and J 2 bases short, with 14 bases between. The whole variable domain, filled in from reference TRBV5-4 and TRBJ2-5, reads ETGVTQSPTHLIKTRGQQVTLRCSSQSGHNTVSWYQQALGQGPQFIFQYYREEENGRGNFPPRFSGLQFPNYSSELNVNALELDDSALYLCASSLGFSRGQETQYFGPGTRLLVL.

This clone was recorded only once. The rearrangement links TRBV7-2 to TRBJ1-3; 9 bases line up with TRBD1. The CDR3 runs 16 residues. Germline lookup yields CDR1 SGHTA and CDR2 FQGNSA. The V and J ends lost 5 bases and 3 bases, in that order; junction bases with no gene match: 8. The CDR3 sequence: CASSRTGTGSGNTIYF. DNA of the CDR3: TGTGCCAGCAGCCGTACCGGGACAGGGAGTGGAAACACCATATATTTT.

The V call is TRBV19, the J call TRBJ2-1; 13 bases are a match to TRBD2. The germline V gene has CDR1 LNHDA and CDR2 SQIVND (reference sequence). J was trimmed by 3 bases and V by 5 bases; bases with no gene match: 4. The CDR3 extends over 16 amino acids. CDR3 in amino acids: CASSLTSGRVYNEQFF. The CDR3, as DNA: TGTGCCAGTAGTTTAACTAGCGGGAGGGTCTACAATGAGCAGTTCTTC.

This clone was detected once. V and J are TRBV3-1 (or the pseudogene TRBV3-2) and TRBJ2-1; D unclear. Germline CDR1 and CDR2: LGHDT and YNNKEL (reference sequence). The V and J ends lost 4 bases and 10 bases respectively, with 11 bases between them. The CDR3 is 12 amino acids. The DNA of the CDR3 is TGTGCCAGCAGCCTCGCGAACTGGGAGCAGTTCTTC. This codes for CASSLANWEQFF.

By sample share, this clone is medium-sized. The V call is TRBV7-2, the J call TRBJ2-7; D unresolved. The CDR3 extends over 13 amino acids. Between the trimmed V and J ends, which lost 5 bases and 5 bases, there was a span of 13 bases. Per the germline V gene, CDR1 is SGHTA and CDR2 is FQGNSA. CDR3: CASSLYEPNEQYF. The CDR3 DNA follows: TGTGCCAGCAGCCTATACGAGCCCAACGAGCAGTACTTC.

This chain uses TRBV3-1 (or the pseudogene TRBV3-2) with TRBJ2-5; D not certain. In germline, CDR1 is LGHDT, CDR2 YNNKEL (reference sequence). Deletions cut 5 bases from V and 4 bases from J, with 17 bases between. The CDR3 has 15 amino acids. For the CDR3, the DNA is TGTGCCAGCAGCTCTCGCCTGTCGGTTATAGAGACCCAGTACTTC. Its translation is CASSSRLSVIETQYF.

The chain links TRBV30 to TRBJ2-2; possibly TRBD1 for D (6 bases). The germline V gene has CDR1 GTSNPN and CDR2 SVGIG (reference sequence). The CDR3 runs 12 residues. Trimming pared 0 bases from V and 9 bases from J, leaving 8 bases between. The CDR3 DNA reads as TGTGCCTGGAGTGTTGGGGGCAGGGAGCTGTTTTTT. Translated, it gives CAWSVGGRELFF.

The CDR3 region is CASGTGLVGWQPQHF. In DNA form, the CDR3 reads TGTGCCAGTGGGACAGGGCTGGTTGGCTGGCAGCCCCAGCATTTT. The chain links TRBV19 to TRBJ1-5; TRBD1 matches at 9 bases. Germline V gene data show CDR1 as LNHDA and CDR2 as SQIVND (reference sequence). The junction had 12 bases not matched to a gene; V was cut back by 8 bases and J by 7 bases. The CDR3 has 15 amino acids.

This chain uses TRBV18 with TRBJ1-5; tentatively, D is TRBD1 (6 bases). Germline CDR1 KGHSH, CDR2 LQKENI. CDR3 length: 15 amino acids. V was cut by 8 bases and J by 1 base, with 15 bases left in between. The CDR3 loop is CASRLGAASNQPQHF. CDR3 sequence (DNA): TGTGCCAGCCGTTTGGGGGCAGCGAGCAATCAGCCCCAGCATTTT.